The 16 T cell receptor beta chains below were found in one sample sequenced in a study of cytomegalovirus exposure and HLA in healthy donors. Assay: immunoSEQ multiplex PCR; the TCRdb copy retains only in-frame clones and omits some. The repertoire holds about 120,000 clones, with around nine tenths as singletons. Sequenced material: PBMCs. All receptors derive from a woman aged 18-29 years in good health and CMV-seropositive.

This clone was detected a few times. The CDR3 DNA sequence: TGTGCCAGCAGCAGGAGGGGTAGCAATCAGCCCCAGCATTTT. Its translation: CASSRRGSNQPQHF. This chain joins TRBV5-6 and TRBJ1-5; tentatively, D is TRBD1 (5 bases). The CDR3 runs to 14 residues. Germline loops: CDR1 SGHDT, CDR2 YYEEEE. Trimming stripped 4 bases from V and 0 bases from J, with 8 bases between.

The rearrangement joins TRBV13 to TRBJ2-1, with D maybe TRBD2 (5 bases). Germline CDR1 and CDR2: PRHDT and FYEKMQ (reference sequence). V lost 6 bases and J lost 9, with 12 bases in between. This CDR3 comprises 12 residues. DNA of the CDR3: TGTGCCAGCAGTCGCGGACTTCGTGAGCAGTTCTTC. Translating it yields CASSRGLREQFF.

This clone occurred a few times. The V call is TRBV9, the J call TRBJ1-2, with D uncertain. Germline loops: CDR1 SGDLS, CDR2 YYNGEE. The CDR3 totals 13 residues. V was cut by 3 bases and J by 3 bases, with 9 bases left in between. The chain's CDR3 is CASSGMGYYGYTF. The CDR3 DNA sequence: TGTGCCAGCAGCGGAATGGGCTACTATGGCTACACCTTC.

V is TRBV6-6 and J is TRBJ1-2; the match to TRBD1 covers 9 bases. Germline CDR1 and CDR2: MNHNY and SVGAGI (reference sequence). Losses at the gene ends were 4 bases for V and 4 bases for J; bases not matched to a gene: 7. This CDR3 is 15 amino acids long. This CDR3 reads CASSSGTGYPYGYTF. DNA for the CDR3: TGTGCCAGCAGTTCAGGGACAGGGTACCCCTATGGCTACACCTTC.

This clone was counted between two and nine times. The chain couples TRBV29-1 to TRBJ1-1; perhaps TRBD1 as D (5 bases). The CDR3 spans 13 residues. The germline V gene has CDR1 SQVTM and CDR2 ANQGSEA. V was cut by 4 bases and J by 4 bases, with 13 bases left in between. As DNA, the CDR3 is TGCAGCGTTGTAGCCCGGAGGGGCACTGAAGCTTTCTTT. As protein: CSVVARRGTEAFF. Supplemented by reference TRBV29-1 and TRBJ1-1, the full variable domain reads SAVISQKPSRDICQRGTSLTIQCQVDSQVTMMFWYRQQPGQSLTLIATANQGSEATYESGFVIDKFPISRPNLTFSTLTVSNMSPEDSSIYLCSVVARRGTEAFFGQGTRLTVV.

The chain uses TRBV5-1 and TRBJ2-4; 9 nucleotides agree with TRBD1. Germline V gene lookup returns CDR1 SGHRS and CDR2 YFSETQ. The CDR3 is made up of 14 amino acids. Trimming at V came to 2 bases and at J to 8 bases, leaving 5 bases not matched to a gene. The CDR3 nucleotides are TGCGCCAGCAGCTTCGGGACAGGGTGGGACATTCAGTACTTC. Translation gives CASSFGTGWDIQYF.

The chain uses TRBV2 and TRBJ1-4; possibly TRBD1 for D (6 bases). V lost 10 bases, J lost 13 bases, and 22 bases lay in between. The CDR3 totals 13 residues. CDR1 is SNHLY and CDR2 is FYNNEI in the germline V gene. CDR3 residues: CATLPGGGGRLFF. CDR3 coding DNA: TGTGCCACCCTACCTGGAGGGGGGGGCCGACTGTTTTTT.

A few counts support this clone. The chain uses TRBV2 and TRBJ1-2; tentatively, D is TRBD1 (5 bases). V gave up 6 bases and J gave up 4 bases, with 6 bases separating them. There are 11 residues in the CDR3. Germline assignment: CDR1 SNHLY and CDR2 FYNNEI. In DNA, the CDR3 is TGTGCCAGCAGGCAGGGCTATGGCTACACCTTC. This sequence encodes CASRQGYGYTF.

This clone was seen just once. The chain carries TRBV19 and TRBJ2-4; D is possibly TRBD2 (6 bases). The germline V gene encodes CDR1 LNHDA and CDR2 SQIVND (reference sequence). Deletions cut 5 bases from V and 14 bases from J, with 16 bases between. This CDR3 has 12 residues. In DNA, the CDR3 is TGTGCCAGTAGTGACCCCGGGGAGGTGAAGTACTTC. Translated, it gives CASSDPGEVKYF. The complete variable domain, with remaining parts taken from reference TRBV19 and TRBJ2-4, reads DGGITQSPKYLFRKEGQNVTLSCEQNLNHDAMYWYRQDPGQGLRLIYYSQIVNDFQKGDIAEGYSVSREKKESFPLTVTSAQKNPTAFYLCASSDPGEVKYFGAGTRLSVL.

This clone came up a few times. This rearrangement joins TRBV7-2 to TRBJ2-7, with D hard to call. Per germline, CDR1 SGHTA and CDR2 FQGNSA. The CDR3 runs to 15 residues. V was cut by 5 bases and J by 0 bases, with 14 bases left in between. The CDR3: CASSPVGSSSYEQYF. The CDR3 DNA is TGTGCCAGCAGCCCCGTCGGTTCTAGCTCCTACGAGCAGTACTTC. The whole variable domain, filled in from reference TRBV7-2 and TRBJ2-7, reads GAGVSQSPSNKVTEKGKDVELRCDPISGHTALYWYRQSLGQGLEFLIYFQGNSAPDKSGLPSDRFSAERTGGSVSTLTIQRTQQEDSAVYLCASSPVGSSSYEQYFGPGTRLTVT.

The genes are TRBV6-1 and TRBJ2-7; the match to TRBD1 covers 12 bases. The CDR3 has 16 residues. Trimming cost V 0 bases and J 5 bases; bases outside gene matches: 5. In germline, CDR1 is MNHNS, CDR2 SASEGT. In nucleotides, the CDR3 is TGTGCCAGCAGTGAAGCGGCCGGGACAGGGGGCCACGAGCAGTACTTC. It specifies CASSEAAGTGGHEQYF.

This chain links TRBV6-4 with TRBJ1-5, with D possibly matching TRBD1 (6 bases). The CDR3 spans 15 residues. V was shortened by 10 bases and J by 7 bases, with 23 bases between the two germline ends. From germline, CDR1 is MRHNA and CDR2 SNTAGT. The CDR3 loop reads CANTPKKGVDQPQHF. The CDR3 coding sequence is TGTGCCAACACTCCTAAAAAGGGGGTGGACCAGCCCCAGCATTTT.

The chain uses TRBV7-9 and TRBJ1-2; TRBD1 agrees at 9 bases. The ends lost 4 bases at V and 3 bases at J; junction bases unmatched: 6. CDR1 and CDR2 from the germline V gene are SEHNR and FQNEAQ (reference sequence). The CDR3 totals 15 residues. The CDR3 DNA reads TGTGCCAGCAGCTCACCGGGACAGGGCGACTATGGCTACACCTTC. Its protein is CASSSPGQGDYGYTF.

J is TRBJ1-2 and V is TRBV5-8, with 7 bases that match TRBD1. Germline V gene lookup returns CDR1 SGHTS and CDR2 YDEGEE. J gave up 2 bases and V 4 bases, and 17 bases lay outside the gene matches. The CDR3 length is 18 residues. DNA of the CDR3: TGTGCCAGCAGCCCAAGCCCCCGGGACAGAACTCAAAACTATGGCTACACCTTC. It encodes CASSPSPRDRTQNYGYTF.

This chain uses TRBV4-2 with TRBJ2-7, with a weak D call TRBD2 (5 bases). The V gene lost 0 bases and the J gene lost 4 bases, with 16 bases spanning the gap. The CDR3 contains 16 residues. Germline CDR1 LGHNA, CDR2 YNFKEQ. The CDR3 is CASSQESGGSQYEQYF. CDR3 DNA sequence: TGTGCCAGCAGCCAAGAAAGTGGTGGGAGTCAGTACGAGCAGTACTTC.

The V gene is TRBV11-2, the J gene TRBJ2-1, with unresolved D. The CDR3 contains 13 residues. Germline V lookup: CDR1 SGHAT, CDR2 FQNNGV. The V and J ends lost 1 base and 5 bases respectively, with 6 bases between them. The CDR3: CASSLASHNEQFF. CDR3 DNA: TGTGCCAGCAGCTTAGCAAGCCACAATGAGCAGTTCTTC. Complete variable domain (other parts from reference TRBV11-2 and TRBJ2-1): EAGVAQSPRYKIIEKRQSVAFWCNPISGHATLYWYQQILGQGPKLLIQFQNNGVVDDSQLPKDRFSAERLKGVDSTLKIQPAKLEDSAVYLCASSLASHNEQFFGPGTRLTVL.